This record concerns one T cell receptor (beta chain) sequence. The data stem from a study of shared clonotypes between healthy human individuals. On the study more broadly: Three CD4 naive, three CD4 memory, two CD8 naive and one CD8 memory plate were used per donor.

V gave up 2 bases and J gave up 2 bases, with 25 bases separating them. CDR3 length: 20 amino acids. The germline V gene has CDR1 SGDLS and CDR2 YYNGEE. The method was immunoSEQ multiplex PCR; TCRdb's version includes in-frame clones alone and lacks a portion of them. The sample holds roughly 2,500,000 clones, approximately 93% seen once. V gene TRBV9 combines with J gene TRBJ2-2; D may be TRBD2 (5 bases). This receptor was obtained from a man between 18 and 29 years old in good health. Some clones in this sample may be carry-over from other donors' samples. Sequencing was done on a sample of naive CD4+ T cells from PBMCs. Subset noted: CD45RA+ positively selected. The CDR3 reads CASSVRLQESWRANTGELFF. In nucleotides, the CDR3 is TGTGCCAGCAGCGTTCGACTCCAGGAGTCTTGGCGGGCCAACACCGGGGAGCTGTTTTTT.